This T cell receptor beta chain was captured by sequencing in a study of cytomegalovirus exposure and HLA in healthy donors. Germline loops: CDR1 SGHDT, CDR2 YYEEEE. The V and J ends lost 0 bases and 4 bases respectively, with 16 bases between them. CDR3 length equals 16 residues. Remarks on this clone: Its antigen is not known.

The PCR used 60 Vbeta and 13 Jbeta primers. Data came from immunoSEQ multiplex PCR; TCRdb stores just in-frame clones and leaves some out. The table has around 33,000 clones, roughly 76% seen once. Study-wide results and limits: Sequencing artifact likely explains a cluster of highly shared sequence variants. Reportedly, cytomegalovirus status was diagnosed with high sensitivity and specificity.

Source material: PBMCs. The chain uses TRBV5-6 and TRBJ1-2, with a tentative D call TRBD1 (6 bases). The clonotype comes from a young woman in good health and CMV-seropositive. CDR3 in DNA: TGTGCCAGCAGCTTGGGGGGGGGCCGCTCCCTCTATGGCTACACCTTC. It specifies CASSLGGGRSLYGYTF.